The TCR beta chain described here comes from a study of OX40 agonist ivuxolimab in advanced cancers. About the study: Patients were treated with ivuxolimab, an agonistic anti-OX40 (CD134) antibody.

With regard to this clone: Its target is unknown.

This table comes from immunoSEQ multiplex PCR, and its TCRdb copy is limited to in-frame clones, with some not included. The repertoire holds fewer than 55,000 clones, with 75% to 90% as singletons. Trimming cost V 5 bases and J 3 bases; bases outside gene matches: 9. CDR3 length: 15 amino acids. Germline CDR1 SGHVS, CDR2 FQNEAQ. Study conclusions and caveats: Partial responders dosed at 0.1-3.0 mg/kg displayed clonal expansion ranking among the lowest. Among expanded peripheral T cells, antigen specificity went undetermined.

The chain carries TRBV7-8 and TRBJ2-5; 7 positions agree with TRBD2. The input for sequencing was CD4+ or CD8+ T cells sorted from blood, taken in a trial of the OX40 agonist ivuxolimab. The source is an adult with an advanced solid tumor such as melanoma, head and neck, liver or kidney cancer. The CDR3 coding sequence is TGTGCCAGCAGCGCTTCGAGGGACTACAAAGAGACCCAGTACTTC. Translation gives CASSASRDYKETQYF.